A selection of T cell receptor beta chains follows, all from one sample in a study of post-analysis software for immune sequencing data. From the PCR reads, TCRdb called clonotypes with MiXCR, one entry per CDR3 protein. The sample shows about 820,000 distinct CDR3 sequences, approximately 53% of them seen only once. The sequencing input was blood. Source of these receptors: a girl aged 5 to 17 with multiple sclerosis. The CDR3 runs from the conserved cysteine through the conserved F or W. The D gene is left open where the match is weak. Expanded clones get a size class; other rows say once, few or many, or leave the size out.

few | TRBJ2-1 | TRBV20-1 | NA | TGCAGTGCTAGCGGGCCCGGGGCTAGTAAGTACAATGAGCAGTTCTTC | CSASGPGASKYNEQFF
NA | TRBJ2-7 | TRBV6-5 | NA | TGTGCCAGCAAGCGGTCATTCAGCTCCTACAATGAGCAGTACTTC | CASKRSFSSYNEQYF
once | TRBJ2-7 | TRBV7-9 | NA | TGTGCCAGCAGCGCCGGGACATCGACCTACGAGCAGTACTTC | CASSAGTSTYEQYF
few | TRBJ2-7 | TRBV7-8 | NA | TGTGCCAGCAGCCGGATCCTGGACCCGACCTACGAGCAGTACTTC | CASSRILDPTYEQYF
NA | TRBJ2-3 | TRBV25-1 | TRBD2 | TGTGCCAGCAGTGTACTAGCGGGAGTGATAGATACGCAGTATTTT | CASSVLAGVIDTQYF
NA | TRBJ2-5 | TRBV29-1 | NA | TGCAGCGTTGCTACAACGCGGCGGAAAGAGACCCAGTACTTC | CSVATTRRKETQYF
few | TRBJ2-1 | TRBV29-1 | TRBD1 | TGCAGCGTCGGAGACAGGGTAAAGGGCAATGAGCAGTTCTTC | CSVGDRVKGNEQFF
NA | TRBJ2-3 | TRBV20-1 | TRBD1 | TGCAGTGCTAACAGACAGGGGGCGCGGCAGGTCTTGGCAGATACGCAGTATTTT | CSANRQGARQVLADTQYF
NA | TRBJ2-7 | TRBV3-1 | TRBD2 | TGTGCCAGCAGCGAGACTAGCGGGAGGGTGAGCAATGAGCAGTACTTC | CASSETSGRVSNEQYF
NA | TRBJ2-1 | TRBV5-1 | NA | TGCGCCAGCAGCCTCGCCTTGGGACGGATATACAATGAGCAGTTCTTC | CASSLALGRIYNEQFF
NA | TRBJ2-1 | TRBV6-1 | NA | TGTGCCAGCACCCTTGGGTGGGGGGACTCCTACAATGAGCAGTTCTTC | CASTLGWGDSYNEQFF
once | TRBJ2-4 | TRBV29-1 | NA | TGCAGCGTTGTGGGCAGGTCGTCCTACGGGCAGTACTTC | CSVVGRSSYGQYF
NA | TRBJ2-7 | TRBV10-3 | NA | TGTGCCACCTCCGACGGGGTTAGCAACGAGCAGTACTTC | CATSDGVSNEQYF
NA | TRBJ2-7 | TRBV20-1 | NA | TGCAGTGCTAGAGGGCAGGGGATGCACGAGCAGTACTTC | CSARGQGMHEQYF
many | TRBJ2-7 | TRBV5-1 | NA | TGTGCCAGCAGCTTAGGGCGGGGCCCCTACGAGCAGTACTTC | CASSLGRGPYEQYF
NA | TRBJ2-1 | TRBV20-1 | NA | TGCAGTGCTAGAGACAGTCTAGTATCCACACACAATGAGCAGTTCTTC | CSARDSLVSTHNEQFF
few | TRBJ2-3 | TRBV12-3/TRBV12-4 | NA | TGTGCCAGCAGTCCCACCCCGGCGGGGACAGATACGCAGTATTTT | CASSPTPAGTDTQYF
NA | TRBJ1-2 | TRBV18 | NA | TGTGCCAGCTCACCACTCTCGGGGTATGGCTACACCTTC | CASSPLSGYGYTF
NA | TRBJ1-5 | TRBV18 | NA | TGTGCCAGCTCACCAAGCAGCAGCAATCAGCCCCAGCATTTT | CASSPSSSNQPQHF
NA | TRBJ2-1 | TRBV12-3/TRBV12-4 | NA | TGTGCCAGCACTTCCAGCGGTCCCTACAATGAGCAGTTCTTC | CASTSSGPYNEQFF
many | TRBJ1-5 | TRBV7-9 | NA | TGTGCCAGCAGCCCCCACCCGACAGGCTCCCCGGGGTATAGCAATCAGCCCCAGCATTTT | CASSPHPTGSPGYSNQPQHF
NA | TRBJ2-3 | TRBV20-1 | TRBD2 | TGCGGGGGGACTAGCCCCACAGATACGCAGTATTTT | CGGTSPTDTQYF
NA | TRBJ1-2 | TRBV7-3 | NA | TGTGCCAGCAGCTTAACGCCAGCGGAATATGGCTACACCTTC | CASSLTPAEYGYTF
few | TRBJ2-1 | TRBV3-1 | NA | TGTGCCAGCAGCCAAGTCAGTGGCGGGCCTGGGGATGAGCAGTTCTTC | CASSQVSGGPGDEQFF
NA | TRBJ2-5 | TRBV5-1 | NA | TGCGCCAGCAGCCCCGGGACGGACTTGGGGCAGTACTTC | CASSPGTDLGQYF
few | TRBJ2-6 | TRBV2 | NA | TGTGCCAGCAGTGATGAGACATGGAACTCTGGGGCCAACGTCCTGACTTTC | CASSDETWNSGANVLTF
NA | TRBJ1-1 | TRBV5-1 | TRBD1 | TGCGTCAGCAGGGGACAGTGGAACACTGAAGCTTTCTTT | CVSRGQWNTEAFF
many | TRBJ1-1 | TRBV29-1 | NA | TGCAGCGTTTGGCAGGGCGCCGAAGCTTTCTTT | CSVWQGAEAFF
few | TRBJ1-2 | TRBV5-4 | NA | TGTGCCAGCAGCTTGGCCGGGCAGAAGCTCTATGGCTACACCTTC | CASSLAGQKLYGYTF
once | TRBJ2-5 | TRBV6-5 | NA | TGTGCCAGCAGGTCAGGGAGGGAGACCCAGTACTTC | CASRSGRETQYF
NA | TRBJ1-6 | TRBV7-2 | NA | TGTGCCAGCAGCCAATGGGGGCAGACTTGTAATTCACCCCTCCACTTT | CASSQWGQTCNSPLHF
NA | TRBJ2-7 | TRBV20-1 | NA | TGCAGTGCTAGGTCCATCATCAGGGGAACCGAGCAGTACTTC | CSARSIIRGTEQYF
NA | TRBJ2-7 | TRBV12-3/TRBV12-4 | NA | TGTGCCAGCAGTTTAGCGGGGACAATCTCCTACGAGCAGTACTTC | CASSLAGTISYEQYF
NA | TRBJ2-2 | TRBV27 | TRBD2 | TGTGCCAGCAGTTTACCTCTAGCGGGAAACACCGGGGAGCTGTTTTTT | CASSLPLAGNTGELFF
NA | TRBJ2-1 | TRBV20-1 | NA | TGCAGTGCTAACCCCTCCTGGTCTACCGGGGGAGGAGGCAATGAGCAGTTCTTC | CSANPSWSTGGGGNEQFF
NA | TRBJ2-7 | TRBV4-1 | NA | TGCGCCAGCAGCCAAGAAGGGGGACCTTTCTACGAGCAGTACTTC | CASSQEGGPFYEQYF
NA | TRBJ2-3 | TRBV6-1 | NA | TGTACCAGCAGTGAAATGCTGGGGAGTACGCAGTATTTT | CTSSEMLGSTQYF
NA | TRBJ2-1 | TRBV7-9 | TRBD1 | TGTGCCAGCAGCCTAGCCTGGGACAGGTTATTGTTTGAGCAGTTCTTC | CASSLAWDRLLFEQFF
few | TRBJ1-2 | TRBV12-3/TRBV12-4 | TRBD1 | TGTGCCAGCAGTTTAAGTGCCGCGACAGGGGTTAACTATGGCTACACCTTC | CASSLSAATGVNYGYTF
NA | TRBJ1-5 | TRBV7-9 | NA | TGTGCCAGCAGCTTAGTGAGGCAGGGAAGGAGCAATCAGCCCCAGCATTTT | CASSLVRQGRSNQPQHF
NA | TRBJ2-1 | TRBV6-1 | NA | TGTGCCAGCAGTGATGGGGACGGCTACAATGAGCAGTTCTTC | CASSDGDGYNEQFF
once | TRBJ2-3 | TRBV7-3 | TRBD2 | TGTGCCAGCAGCCTAAATAGCGGGAGTGCAGATACGCAGTATTTT | CASSLNSGSADTQYF
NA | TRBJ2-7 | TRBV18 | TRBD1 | TGTGCCAGCTCACCGCCTCTGATGGTACAGGGGGAGGAGCAGTACTTC | CASSPPLMVQGEEQYF
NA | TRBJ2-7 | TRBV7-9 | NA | TGTGCCAGCAGCTTAGCCCTCGACGGCTCCGAGCAGTACTTC | CASSLALDGSEQYF
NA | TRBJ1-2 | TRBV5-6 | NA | TGTGCCAGCAGCTTGCAAGTAAGCTATGGCTACACCTTC | CASSLQVSYGYTF
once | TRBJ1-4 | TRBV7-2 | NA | TGTGCCAGCAGCTTAAAGGAGGCTAGAAAACTGTTTTTT | CASSLKEARKLFF
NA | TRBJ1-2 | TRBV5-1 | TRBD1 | TGCGCCAGCAGCCGCGGACAGGGCGAAGATGGCTACACCTTC | CASSRGQGEDGYTF
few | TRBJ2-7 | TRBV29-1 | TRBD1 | TGCAGCGTTGAAGGCGGGACAGGGAGGACCTACGAGCAGTACTTC | CSVEGGTGRTYEQYF
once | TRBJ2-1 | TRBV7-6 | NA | TGTGCCAGCAGCTTCAGGGGCCATGAGCAGTTCTTC | CASSFRGHEQFF
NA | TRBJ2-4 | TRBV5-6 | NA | TGTGCCAGCAGCTCCATACTGGAAAACATTCAGTACTTC | CASSSILENIQYF
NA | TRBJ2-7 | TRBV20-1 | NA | TGCAGTGCTAGACCCCCTTGGTCAGGGAACTCCTACGAGCAGTACTTC | CSARPPWSGNSYEQYF
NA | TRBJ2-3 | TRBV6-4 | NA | TGTGCCAGCAGTGCCGGGGGCGAAACAGATACGCAGTATTTT | CASSAGGETDTQYF
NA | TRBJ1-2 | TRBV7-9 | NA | TGTGCCAGCAGCTTACACCGATCCTTTAACTATGGCTACACCTTC | CASSLHRSFNYGYTF
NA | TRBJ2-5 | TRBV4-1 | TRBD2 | TGCGCCAGCAGCCGGGGGGGACTAGCGGGATCATACCAAGAGACCCAGTACTTC | CASSRGGLAGSYQETQYF
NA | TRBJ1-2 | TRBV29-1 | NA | TGCAGCGTCCACGGGGGGCTCGGCTACACCTTC | CSVHGGLGYTF
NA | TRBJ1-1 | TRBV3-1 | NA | TGTGCCAGCAGCCAAAAGGAGAACACTGAAGCTTTCTTT | CASSQKENTEAFF
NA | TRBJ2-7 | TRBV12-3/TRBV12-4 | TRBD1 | TGTGCCAGCAGTTTAACCCAGGGGGCGCTAAGCTACGAGCAGTACTTC | CASSLTQGALSYEQYF
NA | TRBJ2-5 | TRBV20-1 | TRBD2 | TGCAGTGCTCCCCGGGACTACTACAATGAGCAGTACTTC | CSAPRDYYNEQYF
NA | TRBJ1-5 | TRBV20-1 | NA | TGCAGTGCTAGGTTGATAGGGGCTAGCAATCAGCCCCAGCATTTT | CSARLIGASNQPQHF